The clone carrying this T cell receptor beta chain was observed a handful of times. These data come from a study of T-cell memory formation after mild COVID-19. Study details: Most TCR clusters belonged to a single donor.

Each CDR3 protein is one row after TCRdb ran MiXCR on the 5' RACE reads. Found here are about 290,000 distinct CDR3 sequences, about 15% of them singletons; the top ten hold 20% to 25%. The V gene end was trimmed by 1 base and the J gene end by 1 base; junction bases not matched to a gene: 13. The length of the CDR3 is 19 residues. Germline-derived CDR1 and CDR2 are SEHNR and FQNEAQ (reference sequence). V usage is TRBV7-9 and J usage is TRBJ1-1, with 9 bases that match TRBD1. This TCR was sampled from a man aged 18 to 35 who had mild COVID-19 (a few samples of this study predate the infection). Cell type and time point are not known. The material sequenced was PBMCs or a T cell subset sorted from them (not recorded which). The CDR3 DNA sequence: TGTGCCAGCAGCTTAGACCATGGTACAGGGGGCTCATCGAACACTGAAGCTTTCTTT. This encodes CASSLDHGTGGSSNTEAFF.